This TCR beta chain was sequenced during a study of shared clonotypes between healthy human individuals. Study information: The study drew on a couple of women and a few men aged 18 to 49 as donors.

Clones were sequenced by immunoSEQ multiplex PCR, and TCRdb holds only the in-frame ones, with some missing. The table has about 2.3 million clones, 85% to 95% seen once; the top ten hold about 0.41%. This clone has a single count. Its cognate antigen is unknown. Whole-study findings and limits: Among donors, the sharing of clonotypes was expected to be influenced by sequencing depth. Generation probabilities were higher for clonotypes shared across all four sorted-subset donors than for unshared ones.

CDR1 and CDR2 (germline): SGHNT, YYREEE (reference sequence). V was clipped by 0 bases and J by 4 bases, with 7 bases between them. This CDR3 contains 14 residues. This TCR came from a man younger than 30 in good health. Some clones in this sample may be carry-over from other donors' samples. Input material: naive CD4+ T cells from PBMCs. Sample subset: CD45RA+ positively selected. V and J are TRBV5-4 and TRBJ1-4; D unclear. Written as DNA, the CDR3 is TGTGCCAGCAGCTTGGCCGTCCATAATGAAAAACTGTTTTTT. The encoded protein is CASSLAVHNEKLFF. Drawing the rest from reference TRBV5-4 and TRBJ1-4, the complete variable domain is ETGVTQSPTHLIKTRGQQVTLRCSSQSGHNTVSWYQQALGQGPQFIFQYYREEENGRGNFPPRFSGLQFPNYSSELNVNALELDDSALYLCASSLAVHNEKLFFGSGTQLSVL.